The present T cell receptor (beta chain) was sequenced within a study of PD-L1 blockade in urothelial cancer. TCRdb's copy holds only in-frame clones and misses some; the assay was immunoSEQ multiplex PCR. The sample includes around 92,000 clones, about 90% seen only once; the top ten take roughly 0.99%. Stated time point: pretreatment peripheral blood. Germline V gene data show CDR1 as SGHRS and CDR2 as YFSETQ. The trim removed 1 base at V and 2 bases at J, leaving 20 bases unmatched. CDR3 size: 21 residues. The sequence derives from a woman of 80 years or more with urothelial cancer. V is TRBV5-1 and J is TRBJ2-7, with 11 bases aligning to TRBD2. Source: PBMCs, taken around atezolizumab (anti-PD-L1) treatment. The CDR3 sequence: CASSLWVGDTRTSGPPYEQYF. CDR3 coding DNA: TGCGCCAGCAGCTTGTGGGTTGGGGACACCCGGACTAGCGGGCCGCCCTACGAGCAGTACTTC.